This T cell receptor beta chain is drawn from a study of T cell responses to AZD1222 COVID-19 vaccine. The CDR3 contains 13 residues. From germline, CDR1 is LGHDT and CDR2 YNNKEL (reference sequence). V gave up 3 bases and J gave up 13 bases, with 18 bases separating them. TCRdb's table, derived via immunoSEQ multiplex PCR, lists solely in-frame clones and lacks some. Of some 120,000 clones listed, approximately 90% are singletons. This chain links TRBV3-1 (or the pseudogene TRBV3-2) with TRBJ2-5; D is possibly TRBD2 (5 bases). The clonotype comes from an adult in good health. The sequencing used peripheral blood, collected on day 0 of AZD1222 vaccination. CDR3 residues: CASSHSLGDWLYF. Written as DNA, the CDR3 is TGTGCCAGCAGCCATTCCCTGGGAGACTGGCTGTACTTC.